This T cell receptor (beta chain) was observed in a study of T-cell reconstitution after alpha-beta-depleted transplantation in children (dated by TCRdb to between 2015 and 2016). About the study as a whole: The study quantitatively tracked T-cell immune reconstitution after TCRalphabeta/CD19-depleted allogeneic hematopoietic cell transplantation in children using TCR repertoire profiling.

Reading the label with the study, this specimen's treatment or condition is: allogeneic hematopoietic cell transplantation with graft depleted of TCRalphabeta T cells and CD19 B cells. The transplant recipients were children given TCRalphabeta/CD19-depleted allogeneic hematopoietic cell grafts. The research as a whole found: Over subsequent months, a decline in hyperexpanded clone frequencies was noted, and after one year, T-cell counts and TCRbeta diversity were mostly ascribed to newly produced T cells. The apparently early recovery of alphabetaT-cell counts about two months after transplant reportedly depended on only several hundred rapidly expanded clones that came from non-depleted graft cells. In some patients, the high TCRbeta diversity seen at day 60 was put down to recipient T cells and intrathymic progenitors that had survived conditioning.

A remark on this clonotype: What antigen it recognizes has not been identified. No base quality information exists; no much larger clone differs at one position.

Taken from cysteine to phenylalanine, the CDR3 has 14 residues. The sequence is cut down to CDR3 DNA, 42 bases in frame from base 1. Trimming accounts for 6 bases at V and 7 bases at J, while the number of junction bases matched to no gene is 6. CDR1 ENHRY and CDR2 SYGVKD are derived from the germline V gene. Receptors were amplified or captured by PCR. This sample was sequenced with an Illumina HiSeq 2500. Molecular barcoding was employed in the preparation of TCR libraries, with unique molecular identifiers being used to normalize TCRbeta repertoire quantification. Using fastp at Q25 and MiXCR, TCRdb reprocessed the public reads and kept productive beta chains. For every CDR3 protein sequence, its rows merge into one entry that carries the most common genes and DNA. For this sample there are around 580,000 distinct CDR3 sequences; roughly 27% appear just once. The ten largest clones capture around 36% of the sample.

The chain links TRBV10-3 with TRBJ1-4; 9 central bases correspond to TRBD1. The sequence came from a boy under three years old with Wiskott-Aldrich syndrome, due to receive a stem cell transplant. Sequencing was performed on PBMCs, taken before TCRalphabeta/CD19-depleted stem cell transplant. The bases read TGTGCCATCAGCCCGACAGGGGGTACTGAAAAACTGTTTTTT. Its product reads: CAISPTGGTEKLFF.